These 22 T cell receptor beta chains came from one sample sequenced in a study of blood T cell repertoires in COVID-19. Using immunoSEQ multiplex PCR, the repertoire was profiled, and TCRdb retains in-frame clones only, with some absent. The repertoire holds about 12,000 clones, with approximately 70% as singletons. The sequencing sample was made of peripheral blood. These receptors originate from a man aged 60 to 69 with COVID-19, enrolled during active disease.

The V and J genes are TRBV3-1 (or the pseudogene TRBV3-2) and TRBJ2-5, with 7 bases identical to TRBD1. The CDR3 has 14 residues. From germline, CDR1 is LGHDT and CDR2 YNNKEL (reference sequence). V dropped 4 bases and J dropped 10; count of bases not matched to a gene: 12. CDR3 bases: TGTGCCAGCAGCCCCGTCGGTCCCGCAGGGGGCCAGTACTTC. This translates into CASSPVGPAGGQYF.

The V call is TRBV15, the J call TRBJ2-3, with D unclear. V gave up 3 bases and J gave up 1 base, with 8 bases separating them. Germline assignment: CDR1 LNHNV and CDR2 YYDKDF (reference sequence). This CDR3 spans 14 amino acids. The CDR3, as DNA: TGTGCCACCAGCAGGGAGACTGGCACAGATACGCAGTATTTT. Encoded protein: CATSRETGTDTQYF.

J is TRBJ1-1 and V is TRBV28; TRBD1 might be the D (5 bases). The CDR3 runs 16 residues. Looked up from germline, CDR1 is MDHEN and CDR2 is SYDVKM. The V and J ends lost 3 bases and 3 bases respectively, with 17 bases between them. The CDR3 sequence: CASSLWTYGSDTEAFF. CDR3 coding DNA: TGTGCCAGCAGTTTGTGGACATACGGTTCCGACACTGAAGCTTTCTTT. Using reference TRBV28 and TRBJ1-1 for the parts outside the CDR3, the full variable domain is DVKVTQSSRYLVKRTGEKVFLECVQDMDHENMFWYRQDPGLGLRLIYFSYDVKMKEKGDIPEGYSVSREKKERFSLILESASTNQTSMYLCASSLWTYGSDTEAFFGQGTRLTVV.

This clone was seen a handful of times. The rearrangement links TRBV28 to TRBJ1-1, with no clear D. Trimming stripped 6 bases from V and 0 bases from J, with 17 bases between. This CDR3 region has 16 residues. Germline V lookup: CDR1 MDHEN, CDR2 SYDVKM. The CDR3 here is CASSSSVRSMNTEAFF. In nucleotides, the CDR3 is TGTGCCAGCAGCTCCTCCGTACGGAGTATGAACACTGAAGCTTTCTTT. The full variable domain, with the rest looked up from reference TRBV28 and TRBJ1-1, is DVKVTQSSRYLVKRTGEKVFLECVQDMDHENMFWYRQDPGLGLRLIYFSYDVKMKEKGDIPEGYSVSREKKERFSLILESASTNQTSMYLCASSSSVRSMNTEAFFGQGTRLTVV.

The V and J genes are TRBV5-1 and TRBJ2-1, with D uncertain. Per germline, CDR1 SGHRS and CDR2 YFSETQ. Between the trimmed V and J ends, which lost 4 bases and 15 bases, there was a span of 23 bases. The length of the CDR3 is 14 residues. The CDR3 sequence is CASSPRNLEIDTFF. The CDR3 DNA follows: TGCGCCAGCAGCCCACGGAATCTAGAAATTGATACGTTCTTC. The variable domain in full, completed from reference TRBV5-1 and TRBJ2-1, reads KAGVTQTPRYLIKTRGQQVTLSCSPISGHRSVSWYQQTPGQGLQFLFEYFSETQRNKGNFPGRFSGRQFSNSRSEMNVSTLELGDSALYLCASSPRNLEIDTFFGPGTRLTVL.

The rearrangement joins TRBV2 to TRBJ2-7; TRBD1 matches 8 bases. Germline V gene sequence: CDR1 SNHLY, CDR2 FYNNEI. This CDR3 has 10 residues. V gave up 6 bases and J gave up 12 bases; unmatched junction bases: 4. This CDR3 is CASRGQGRYF. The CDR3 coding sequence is TGTGCCAGCAGAGGACAGGGTCGGTACTTC.

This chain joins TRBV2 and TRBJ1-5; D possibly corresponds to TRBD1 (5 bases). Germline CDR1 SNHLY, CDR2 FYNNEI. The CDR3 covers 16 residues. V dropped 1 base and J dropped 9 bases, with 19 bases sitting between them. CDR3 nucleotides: TGTGCCAGCAGTGAAGGGGGCTCCCTATCGCGCTGGCCCCAGCATTTT. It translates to CASSEGGSLSRWPQHF.

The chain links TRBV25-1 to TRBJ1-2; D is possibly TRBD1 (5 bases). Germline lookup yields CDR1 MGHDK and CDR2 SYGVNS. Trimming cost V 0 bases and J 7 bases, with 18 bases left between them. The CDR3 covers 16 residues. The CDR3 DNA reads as TGTGCCAGCAGTGAATACCAGGGAACCCCTCCGGTTGGCTACACCTTC. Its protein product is CASSEYQGTPPVGYTF.

For the CDR3, the DNA is TGTGCCAGCAGCCAGGGGAAGGACTATGGCTACACCTTC. It codes for CASSQGKDYGYTF. The rearrangement uses TRBV27 and TRBJ1-2; tentative D call: TRBD1 (6 bases). The CDR3 sequence is 13 residues long. Germline values: CDR1 MNHEY, CDR2 SMNVEV (reference sequence). V gave up 6 bases and J gave up 3 bases, with 11 bases separating them.

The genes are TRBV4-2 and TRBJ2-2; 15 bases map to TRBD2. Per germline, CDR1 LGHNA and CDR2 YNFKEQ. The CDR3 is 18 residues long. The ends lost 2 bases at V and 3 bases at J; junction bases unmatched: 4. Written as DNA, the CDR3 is TGTGCCAGCAGCCAACGCGGACTAGCGGGGGGGCACACCGGGGAGCTGTTTTTT. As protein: CASSQRGLAGGHTGELFF.

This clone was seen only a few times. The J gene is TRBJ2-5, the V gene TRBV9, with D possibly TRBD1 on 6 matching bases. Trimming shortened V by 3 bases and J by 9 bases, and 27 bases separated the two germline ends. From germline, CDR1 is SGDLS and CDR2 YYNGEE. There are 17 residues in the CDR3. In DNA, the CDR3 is TGTGCCAGCAGCGCGGCCCCCAGGGGCGCACCCTTCGGGTCCCAGTACTTC. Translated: CASSAAPRGAPFGSQYF.

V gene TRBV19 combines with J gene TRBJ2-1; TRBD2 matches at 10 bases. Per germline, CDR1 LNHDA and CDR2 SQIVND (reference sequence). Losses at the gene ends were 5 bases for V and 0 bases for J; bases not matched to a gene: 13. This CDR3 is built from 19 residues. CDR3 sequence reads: CASSPSTSGFSSSYNEQFF. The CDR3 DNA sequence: TGTGCCAGTAGTCCCTCGACTAGCGGGTTCTCGAGCTCCTACAATGAGCAGTTCTTC.

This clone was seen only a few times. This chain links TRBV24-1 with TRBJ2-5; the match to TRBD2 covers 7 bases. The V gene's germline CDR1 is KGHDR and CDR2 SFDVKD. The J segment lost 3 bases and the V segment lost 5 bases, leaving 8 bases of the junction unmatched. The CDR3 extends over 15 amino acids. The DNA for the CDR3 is TGTGCCACCAGTGCGGCCAGCGGGGATAAAGAGACCCAGTACTTC. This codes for CATSAASGDKETQYF.

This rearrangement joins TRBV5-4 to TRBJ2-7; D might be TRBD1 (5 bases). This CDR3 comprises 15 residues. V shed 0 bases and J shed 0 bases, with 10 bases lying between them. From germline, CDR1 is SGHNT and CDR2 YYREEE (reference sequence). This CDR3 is CASSLGQGFSYEQYV. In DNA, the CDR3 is TGTGCCAGCAGCTTGGGTCAGGGATTCTCCTACGAGCAGTACGTC.

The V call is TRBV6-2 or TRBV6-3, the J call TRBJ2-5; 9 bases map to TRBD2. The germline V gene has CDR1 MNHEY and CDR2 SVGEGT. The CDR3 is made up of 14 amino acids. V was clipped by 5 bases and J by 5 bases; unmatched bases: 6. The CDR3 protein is CASSPGTSRETQYF. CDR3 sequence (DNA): TGTGCCAGCAGTCCCGGGACTAGCAGGGAGACCCAGTACTTC.

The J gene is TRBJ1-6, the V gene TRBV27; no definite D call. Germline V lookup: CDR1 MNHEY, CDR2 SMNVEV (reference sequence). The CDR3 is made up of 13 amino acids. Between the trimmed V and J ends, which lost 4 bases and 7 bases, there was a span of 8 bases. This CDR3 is CASSSVLNSPLHF. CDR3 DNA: TGTGCCAGCAGTTCAGTGCTCAATTCACCCCTCCACTTT.

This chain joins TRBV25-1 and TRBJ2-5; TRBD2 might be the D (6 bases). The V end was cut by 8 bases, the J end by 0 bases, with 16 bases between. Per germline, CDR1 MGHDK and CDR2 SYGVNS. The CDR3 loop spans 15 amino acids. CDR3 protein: CASAHRGLYQETQYF. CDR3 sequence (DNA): TGTGCCAGCGCGCACCGGGGACTGTACCAAGAGACCCAGTACTTC.

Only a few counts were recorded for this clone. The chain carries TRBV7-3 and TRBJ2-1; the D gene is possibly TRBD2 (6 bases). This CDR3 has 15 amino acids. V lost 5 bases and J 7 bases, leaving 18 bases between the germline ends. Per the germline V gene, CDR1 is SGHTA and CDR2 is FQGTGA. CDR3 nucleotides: TGTGCCAGCAGCCCCCAAGCAGGCGGGGTTAATGAGCAGTTCTTC. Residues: CASSPQAGGVNEQFF. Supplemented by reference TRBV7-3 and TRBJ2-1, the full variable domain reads GAGVSQTPSNKVTEKGKYVELRCDPISGHTALYWYRQSLGQGPEFLIYFQGTGAADDSGLPNDRFFAVRPEGSVSTLKIQRTERGDSAVYLCASSPQAGGVNEQFFGPGTRLTVL.

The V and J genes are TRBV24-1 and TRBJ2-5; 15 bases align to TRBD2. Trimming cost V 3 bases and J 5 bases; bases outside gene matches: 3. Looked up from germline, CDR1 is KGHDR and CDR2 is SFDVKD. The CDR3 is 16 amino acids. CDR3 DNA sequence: TGTGCCACCAGTGATCCAGGACTAGCGGGAGGGGAGACCCAGTACTTC. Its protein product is CATSDPGLAGGETQYF.

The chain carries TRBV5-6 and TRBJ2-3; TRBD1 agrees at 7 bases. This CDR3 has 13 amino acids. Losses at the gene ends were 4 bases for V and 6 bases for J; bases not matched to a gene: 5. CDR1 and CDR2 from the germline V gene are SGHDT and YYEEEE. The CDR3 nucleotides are TGTGCCAGCAGCCAGGACAGGACCGATACGCAGTATTTT. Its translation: CASSQDRTDTQYF. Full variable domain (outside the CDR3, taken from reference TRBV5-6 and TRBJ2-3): DAGVTQSPTHLIKTRGQQVTLRCSPKSGHDTVSWYQQALGQGPQFIFQYYEEEERQRGNFPDRFSGHQFPNYSSELNVNALLLGDSALYLCASSQDRTDTQYFGPGTRLTVL.

CDR3 sequence (DNA): TGTGCCTGGAGTGTACTCCGGCAGGGCCCCGGGGAGCTGTTTTTT. Translation gives CAWSVLRQGPGELFF. The rearrangement joins TRBV30 to TRBJ2-2; maybe TRBD1 (5 bases). Per the germline V gene, CDR1 is GTSNPN and CDR2 is SVGIG (reference sequence). V was trimmed by 0 bases and J by 6 bases, leaving 14 bases between them. This CDR3 has 15 amino acids.

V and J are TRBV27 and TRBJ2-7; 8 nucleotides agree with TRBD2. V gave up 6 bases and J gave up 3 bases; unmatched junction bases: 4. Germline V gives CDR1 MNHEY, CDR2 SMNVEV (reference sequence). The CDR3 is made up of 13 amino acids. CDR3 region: CASSLAGIYEQYF. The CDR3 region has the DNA TGTGCCAGCAGCTTAGCGGGGATCTACGAGCAGTACTTC.